The T cell receptor (beta chain) described here comes from a study of beta chain features in type 1 diabetes. Overall study: Patient and healthy donor groups were alike in age, gender and cell yields. All samples yielded around 98,000,000 examined sorted cells. General study findings and limits: Since sequencing was performed on cDNA, cells with high TCR expression could be over-represented.

The CDR3 spans 15 residues. Trimming took 1 base from V and 6 from J, leaving 14 bases between them. Germline assignment: CDR1 SGHDT and CDR2 YYEEEE. cDNA synthesis used the whole RNA isolate, giving expressed TCRB sequences. Clones were sequenced by immunoSEQ multiplex PCR, and TCRdb holds only the in-frame ones, with some missing. The sample comprises about 290,000 clones, around 7.3% of which are singletons, and roughly 1% rests with the top ten. Using CD45RO/CCR7/CD25/CD127/CD95/CD27, CD4+ naive, central memory, regulatory and stem cell-like memory cells were sorted. Worth noting for this clone: No antigen is known for it.

Sequencing was carried out using central memory CD4+ T cells from blood. This receptor was taken from a woman under 30 in good health. The V and J genes are TRBV5-6 and TRBJ1-5; TRBD1 might be the D (6 bases). CDR3 sequence reads: CASSLLGRGTQPQHF. As DNA, the CDR3 is TGTGCCAGCAGCTTGTTGGGCAGGGGAACTCAGCCCCAGCATTTT. The full variable domain, in which reference TRBV5-6 and TRBJ1-5 provide the parts outside the CDR3, is DAGVTQSPTHLIKTRGQQVTLRCSPKSGHDTVSWYQQALGQGPQFIFQYYEEEERQRGNFPDRFSGHQFPNYSSELNVNALLLGDSALYLCASSLLGRGTQPQHFGDGTRLSIL.